This T cell receptor (beta chain) appears in the sequencing data of a study of cytomegalovirus exposure and HLA in healthy donors. Study-level points and caveats: The classifier was said to identify cytomegalovirus status with high specificity and sensitivity. CMV antigen specificity was confirmed in vitro for a few CMV-associated chains. Subsequent analysis of the approximately 110 validation repertoires found a tendency for first-cohort TCR clusters to co-occur.

Clones were sequenced by immunoSEQ multiplex PCR, and TCRdb holds only the in-frame ones, with some missing. The data contain more than 110,000 clones, approximately 84% of them singletons. Concerning this clone itself: Antigen: not known.

This clonotype was obtained from a woman aged 25 to 45 in good health and CMV-seronegative. The sample was PBMCs.

CDR3 nucleotide sequence: TGTGCCAGCACGACAGGGGTGGCCAGGCCCCAGCATTTT. It is translated as CASTTGVARPQHF. The chain is built from TRBV28 and TRBJ1-5, with 8 bases aligning to TRBD1. After removal of 7 bases from V and 9 bases from J, the junction contained 8 bases not matched to a gene. This CDR3 spans 13 amino acids. Per germline, CDR1 MDHEN and CDR2 SYDVKM.